The sample holds a few counts of the clone carrying this TCR beta chain. This CDR3 region has 14 residues. The V gene end was trimmed by 2 bases and the J gene end by 8 bases; junction bases not matched to a gene: 6. The germline V gene encodes CDR1 LNHDA and CDR2 SQIVND (reference sequence). This entry comes from a study of control samples from healthy donors and cancer patients. Only in-frame clones appear in the TCRdb table, and some are missing; sequencing was by immunoSEQ multiplex PCR. The table includes tens of thousands of clones, approximately 90% detected once. The specimen sequenced was PBMCs. The sequence derives from a man between 60 and 75 years old with colorectal cancer. The chain combines TRBV19 with TRBJ2-1; 7 nucleotides align to TRBD1. The CDR3 protein is CASSIRGLGDEQFF. Here the CDR3 DNA reads TGTGCCAGTAGTATAAGGGGGCTCGGTGATGAGCAGTTCTTC.